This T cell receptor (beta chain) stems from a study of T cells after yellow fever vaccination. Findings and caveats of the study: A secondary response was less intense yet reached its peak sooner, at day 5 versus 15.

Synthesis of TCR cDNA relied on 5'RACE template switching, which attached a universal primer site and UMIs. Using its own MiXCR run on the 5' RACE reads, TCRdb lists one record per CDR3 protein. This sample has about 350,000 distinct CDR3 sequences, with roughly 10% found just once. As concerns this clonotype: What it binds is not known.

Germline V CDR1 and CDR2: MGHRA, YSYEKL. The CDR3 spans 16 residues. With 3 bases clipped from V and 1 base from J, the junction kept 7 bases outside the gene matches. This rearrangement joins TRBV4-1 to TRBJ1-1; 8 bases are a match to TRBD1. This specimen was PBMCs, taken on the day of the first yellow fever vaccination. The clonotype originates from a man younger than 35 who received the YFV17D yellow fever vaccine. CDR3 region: CASSHAPDRGNTEAFF. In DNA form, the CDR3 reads TGCGCCAGCAGCCATGCCCCCGACAGGGGGAACACTGAAGCTTTCTTT.